The sequence of this T cell receptor beta chain was determined in a study of blood T cell repertoires in COVID-19. Study background: The samples span acute and convalescent COVID-19 from the United States, Italy and Spain. Nucleic acid was either cDNA or gDNA, and it came from T cells, B-cell-depleted T cells, or PBMCs.

The CDR3 length is 17 residues. The germline gives CDR1 SGHRS, CDR2 YFSETQ. The J segment lost 8 bases and the V segment lost 0 bases, leaving 13 bases of the junction unmatched. Clones were sequenced by immunoSEQ multiplex PCR, and TCRdb holds only the in-frame ones, with some missing. In the table there are fewer than 200,000 clones, around 85% of which are singletons. The clonotype was recovered from an older woman with acute or convalescent COVID-19. The source material was peripheral blood. The gene calls are TRBV5-1 and TRBJ2-1; TRBD2 matches at 8 bases. CDR3 sequence: CASSLAGGTSVQYEQFF. In DNA form, the CDR3 reads TGCGCCAGCAGCTTGGCCGGGGGGACTAGTGTTCAATATGAGCAGTTCTTC.